The rows below give T cell receptor beta chains drawn from one sample of a study of T cell changes during pregnancy in multiple sclerosis. Data came from immunoSEQ multiplex PCR; TCRdb stores just in-frame clones and leaves some out. The sample yields about 65,000 clones, approximately 92% seen once. The sequences come from CD8+ T cells from peripheral blood mononuclear cells, collected in the third trimester of pregnancy. The source is a female donor in good health, enrolled as a control in a pregnancy study. CDR3s include the opening cysteine and the closing phenylalanine or tryptophan. The D gene is left open where the match is weak. Not every row has a clone size; where given, it reads once, few, many or a size class.

V gene,clone size,D gene,J gene,CDR3 protein,CDR3 DNA
TRBV4-2,.,.,TRBJ1-1,CASSQELQEEAFF,TGTGCCAGCAGCCAAGAGCTTCAAGAGGAAGCTTTCTTT
TRBV6-1,.,TRBD1,TRBJ2-7,CASWDTGDPLYEQYF,TGTGCCAGCTGGGATACAGGGGATCCTCTCTACGAGCAGTACTTC
TRBV29-1,once,TRBD1,TRBJ1-2,CSVGGGRTGYHGYTF,TGCAGCGTCGGAGGAGGCAGGACAGGGTACCATGGCTACACCTTC
TRBV21-1,.,.,TRBJ2-3,CASSKTQVSTDTQYF,TGTGCCAGCAGCAAAACACAGGTAAGCACAGATACGCAGTATTTT
TRBV7-9,once,.,TRBJ2-2,CASSLRPQANTGELFF,TGTGCCAGCAGCTTACGCCCACAGGCGAACACCGGGGAGCTGTTTTTT
TRBV5-4,.,.,TRBJ2-3,CASSDDLGGASLTRNTQYF,TGTGCCAGCAGCGACGATCTTGGGGGGGCCTCCCTAACTCGGAATACGCAGTATTTT
TRBV7-2,.,TRBD1,TRBJ1-6,CASSPSMATGSSYNSPLHF,TGTGCCAGCAGCCCCTCAATGGCGACAGGGAGCTCCTATAATTCACCCCTCCACTTT
TRBV5-1,.,.,TRBJ1-1,CASSPEGNTEAFF,TGCGCCAGCAGCCCGGAGGGGAACACTGAAGCTTTCTTT
TRBV5-1,.,TRBD1,TRBJ2-7,CASSLPTGDPYEQYF,TGCGCCAGCAGCCTTCCGACAGGGGATCCCTACGAGCAGTACTTC
TRBV11-3,.,TRBD2,TRBJ2-4,CASSLMGGGGLAKNIQYF,TGTGCCAGCAGCTTAATGGGGGGGGGTGGACTAGCCAAAAACATTCAGTACTTC
TRBV7-9,.,.,TRBJ1-5,CASSKSGITNQPQHF,TGTGCCAGCAGCAAATCCGGGATTACCAATCAGCCCCAGCATTTT
TRBV27,.,TRBD2,TRBJ2-7,CASSISPTSGYEQYF,TGTGCCAGCAGCATCAGCCCAACTAGCGGTTACGAGCAGTACTTC
TRBV5-5,.,.,TRBJ1-5,CASSLVGGGDQPQHF,TGTGCCAGCAGCTTGGTTGGGGGAGGGGATCAGCCCCAGCATTTT
TRBV4-3,many,TRBD1,TRBJ2-1,CASSQDMGQGLYNEQFF,TGCGCCAGCAGCCAAGATATGGGACAGGGACTCTACAATGAGCAGTTCTTC
TRBV2,.,.,TRBJ1-1,CASRLAGGTEAFF,TGTGCCAGCAGATTAGCGGGGGGCACTGAAGCTTTCTTT
TRBV6-5,.,TRBD1,TRBJ1-2,CASSYSDRGRCTF,TGTGCCAGCAGTTACTCAGACAGGGGGCGATGTACCTTC
TRBV4-3,.,.,TRBJ1-1,CASSQDIGRVNTEAFF,TGCGCCAGCAGCCAAGATATTGGCAGGGTGAACACTGAAGCTTTCTTT
TRBV5-1,.,TRBD1,TRBJ2-4,CASSSDRGENIQYF,TGCGCCAGCAGCTCCGACAGGGGAGAAAACATTCAGTACTTC
TRBV29-1,.,.,TRBJ2-7,CSVVGSTPAYEQYF,TGCAGCGTTGTTGGGTCGACTCCCGCCTACGAGCAGTACTTC
TRBV27,once,TRBD1,TRBJ1-1,CASSTGQGAFTEAFF,TGTGCCAGCAGTACGGGACAGGGGGCCTTCACTGAAGCTTTCTTT
TRBV10-3,.,TRBD1,TRBJ2-3,CAIRQGRGDTQYF,TGTGCCATCCGACAGGGGCGGGGAGATACGCAGTATTTT
TRBV4-1,.,.,TRBJ2-7,CASSQDSMAAASYEQYF,TGCGCCAGCAGCCAAGACTCCATGGCTGCCGCCTCCTACGAGCAGTACTTC
TRBV2,once,.,TRBJ1-3,CASSGTPQNTIYF,TGTGCCAGCAGTGGGACTCCCCAAAACACCATATATTTT
TRBV20-1,few,.,TRBJ1-1,CSARTRTEAFF,TGCAGTGCTAGGACACGCACTGAAGCTTTCTTT
TRBV4-3,.,.,TRBJ1-2,CASSPRSGGFRDYGYTF,TGCGCCAGCAGCCCCCGTTCGGGGGGTTTTAGAGACTATGGCTACACCTTC
TRBV30,.,TRBD1,TRBJ2-1,CAWGSGTGANEQFF,TGTGCCTGGGGTAGTGGGACAGGGGCCAATGAGCAGTTCTTC
TRBV6-6,.,.,TRBJ1-1,CASRDPGGAFF,TGTGCCAGCAGGGACCCGGGGGGAGCTTTCTTT
TRBV27,.,TRBD1,TRBJ1-5,CASSFLGQGNQPQHF,TGTGCCAGCAGTTTCCTGGGACAGGGAAATCAGCCCCAGCATTTT
TRBV7-2,.,TRBD1,TRBJ2-7,CASDSPGQGRNEQYF,TGTGCCAGCGACTCCCCGGGACAGGGCCGGAACGAGCAGTACTTC